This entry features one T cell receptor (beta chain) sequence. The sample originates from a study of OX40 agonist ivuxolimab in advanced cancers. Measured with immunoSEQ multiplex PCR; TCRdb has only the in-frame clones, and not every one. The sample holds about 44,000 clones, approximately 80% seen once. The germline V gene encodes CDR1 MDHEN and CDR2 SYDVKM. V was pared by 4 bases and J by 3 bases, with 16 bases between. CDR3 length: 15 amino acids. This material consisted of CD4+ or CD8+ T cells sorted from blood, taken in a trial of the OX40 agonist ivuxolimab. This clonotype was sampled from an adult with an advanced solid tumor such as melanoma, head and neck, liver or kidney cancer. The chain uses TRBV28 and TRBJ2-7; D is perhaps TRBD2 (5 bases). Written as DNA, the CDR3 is TGTGCCAGCAGTTACCCGGGGAGCGGACGCTACGAGCAGTACTTC. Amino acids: CASSYPGSGRYEQYF.